This TCR beta chain was documented in a study of blood T cell repertoires in COVID-19. The wider study: Whether acute or convalescent, the COVID-19 samples came from the United States, Italy and Spain. The analysed material was cDNA or gDNA that came from T cells, B-cell-depleted T cells, or PBMCs.

Looked up from germline, CDR1 is MNHEY and CDR2 is SMNVEV (reference sequence). The CDR3 loop spans 18 amino acids. Unmatched junction bases numbered 17, after V lost 5 bases and J lost 6 bases. Methods used by the authors: Using reference gene primer amplification, nucleated cell counts were estimated. Some clones are missing from TCRdb's copy, which holds only in-frame ones; the method was immunoSEQ multiplex PCR. The V and J calls and the clone size are those of that table, but D and trimming were determined from the DNA. The table records nearly 200,000 clones, 80% to 85% of them present only once.

The sequenced sample consisted of peripheral blood. The clonotype comes from a human donor in a cohort sampled during active COVID-19. The chain couples TRBV27 to TRBJ2-2; 8 bases map to TRBD1. CDR3 region: CASSHLAQGAGMPGELFF. The DNA of the CDR3 is TGTGCCAGCAGTCATTTGGCGCAGGGGGCAGGAATGCCCGGGGAGCTGTTTTTT.